This is a list of T cell receptor beta chains from one sample in a study of early T cells in non-severe SARS-CoV-2 infection. One entry per CDR3 protein results from TCRdb running MiXCR on the 5' RACE reads. This sample yields over 90,000 distinct CDR3 sequences, of which around 12% are seen a single time; nearly 4.5% belongs to the top ten. The sample in question was whole blood, obtained at baseline. These receptor sequences come from an adult who was a healthcare worker with PCR-confirmed SARS-CoV-2 infection or an uninfected control (not recorded which). Each CDR3 is given with its conserved first and last residue. A D gene is named only where the DNA matches it firmly. Some rows have no size entry. The others give once, few or many, or a class for an expanded clone.

d_call: NA
clone_size: few
v_call: TRBV12-3/TRBV12-4
j_call: TRBJ1-2
cdr3_aa: CASSLALGGFYGYTF
cdr3_nt: TGTGCCAGCAGTTTAGCCCTGGGGGGATTCTATGGCTACACCTTC

d_call: NA
clone_size: few
v_call: TRBV18
j_call: TRBJ1-4
cdr3_aa: CASSSVFRQAQRTNEKLFF
cdr3_nt: TGTGCCAGCTCCTCTGTTTTCAGGCAGGCCCAGAGGACTAATGAAAAACTGTTTTTT

d_call: TRBD1
clone_size: NA
v_call: TRBV10-3
j_call: TRBJ1-5
cdr3_aa: CAISESQGNQPQHF
cdr3_nt: TGTGCCATCAGTGAATCACAGGGGAATCAGCCCCAGCATTTT

d_call: TRBD1
clone_size: NA
v_call: TRBV12-3/TRBV12-4
j_call: TRBJ1-4
cdr3_aa: CASSFGDRGREKLFF
cdr3_nt: TGTGCCAGCAGTTTTGGAGACAGGGGACGGGAAAAACTGTTTTTT

d_call: NA
clone_size: few
v_call: TRBV19
j_call: TRBJ2-1
cdr3_aa: CASSQGYNRLYNEQFF
cdr3_nt: TGTGCCAGTAGCCAAGGCTATAACAGACTTTACAATGAGCAGTTCTTC

d_call: TRBD1
clone_size: NA
v_call: TRBV6-5
j_call: TRBJ2-4
cdr3_aa: CASSYETGSQNIQYF
cdr3_nt: TGTGCCAGCAGTTACGAGACAGGGAGCCAAAACATTCAGTACTTC

d_call: NA
clone_size: many
v_call: TRBV30
j_call: TRBJ2-4
cdr3_aa: CAWTRRLGRAVAKNIQYF
cdr3_nt: TGTGCCTGGACCCGAAGGCTGGGCAGGGCTGTAGCCAAAAACATTCAGTACTTC

d_call: TRBD2
clone_size: many
v_call: TRBV7-3
j_call: TRBJ2-2
cdr3_aa: CASSSKGTSRFGELFF
cdr3_nt: TGTGCCAGCAGCTCTAAAGGGACTAGCCGTTTCGGGGAGCTGTTTTTT

d_call: NA
clone_size: NA
v_call: TRBV19
j_call: TRBJ2-1
cdr3_aa: CASSINTYNEQFF
cdr3_nt: TGTGCCAGTAGTATCAACACCTACAATGAGCAGTTCTTC

d_call: NA
clone_size: many
v_call: TRBV20-1
j_call: TRBJ2-7
cdr3_aa: CSASLGYEQYF
cdr3_nt: TGCAGTGCTAGTCTGGGATACGAGCAGTACTTC

d_call: NA
clone_size: many
v_call: TRBV28
j_call: TRBJ2-4
cdr3_aa: CASKGAVLAKNIQYF
cdr3_nt: TGTGCCAGCAAAGGGGCAGTACTAGCCAAAAACATTCAGTACTTC

d_call: NA
clone_size: NA
v_call: TRBV12-3/TRBV12-4
j_call: TRBJ2-7
cdr3_aa: CASSLAGASSYEQYF
cdr3_nt: TGTGCCAGCAGTTTGGCAGGGGCGAGCTCCTACGAGCAGTACTTC

d_call: NA
clone_size: many
v_call: TRBV12-3/TRBV12-4
j_call: TRBJ2-5
cdr3_aa: CASSFRETQYF
cdr3_nt: TGTGCCAGCAGTTTTAGAGAGACCCAGTACTTC

d_call: NA
clone_size: NA
v_call: TRBV3-1
j_call: TRBJ2-1
cdr3_aa: CASSQGSVDEQFF
cdr3_nt: TGTGCCAGCAGCCAAGGTAGTGTTGATGAGCAGTTCTTC

d_call: NA
clone_size: many
v_call: TRBV7-9
j_call: TRBJ1-2
cdr3_aa: CASSSPGANYGYTF
cdr3_nt: TGTGCCAGCAGCTCACCGGGGGCTAACTATGGCTACACCTTC

d_call: TRBD2
clone_size: many
v_call: TRBV6-5
j_call: TRBJ2-1
cdr3_aa: CASSYVGTSGTSYNEQFF
cdr3_nt: TGTGCCAGCAGTTACGTGGGGACTAGCGGGACTTCCTACAATGAGCAGTTCTTC

d_call: TRBD1
clone_size: many
v_call: TRBV18
j_call: TRBJ1-5
cdr3_aa: CASSPDRGPFQPQHF
cdr3_nt: TGTGCCAGCTCACCGGACAGGGGGCCCTTTCAGCCCCAGCATTTT

d_call: TRBD1
clone_size: few
v_call: TRBV6-5
j_call: TRBJ2-6
cdr3_aa: CASSYMQGATGANVLTF
cdr3_nt: TGTGCCAGCAGTTACATGCAGGGGGCTACTGGGGCCAACGTCCTGACTTTC

d_call: NA
clone_size: many
v_call: TRBV7-2
j_call: TRBJ2-1
cdr3_aa: CASSLGGYFYEQFF
cdr3_nt: TGTGCCAGCAGCTTAGGGGGCTACTTCTATGAGCAGTTCTTC

d_call: TRBD1
clone_size: NA
v_call: TRBV11-3
j_call: TRBJ1-2
cdr3_aa: CASSLGGQGWNNYGYTF
cdr3_nt: TGTGCCAGCAGCTTAGGCGGACAGGGCTGGAACAACTATGGCTACACCTTC

d_call: NA
clone_size: NA
v_call: TRBV3-2
j_call: TRBJ2-3
cdr3_aa: CASSQELGGRGDTQYF
cdr3_nt: TGTGCCAGCAGCCAAGAGTTGGGCGGGAGAGGAGATACGCAGTATTTT

d_call: NA
clone_size: NA
v_call: TRBV11-3
j_call: TRBJ2-1
cdr3_aa: CASSGGPTMSEQFF
cdr3_nt: TGTGCCAGCAGCGGGGGGCCGACTATGAGTGAGCAGTTCTTC

d_call: TRBD1
clone_size: few
v_call: TRBV4-1
j_call: TRBJ1-2
cdr3_aa: CASSPTRTGFYGYTF
cdr3_nt: TGCGCCAGCAGCCCCACCAGGACAGGCTTCTATGGCTACACCTTC

d_call: TRBD1
clone_size: NA
v_call: TRBV20-1
j_call: TRBJ2-3
cdr3_aa: CSASDRGPSPDTQYF
cdr3_nt: TGCAGTGCTTCGGACAGGGGTCCCTCCCCAGATACGCAGTATTTT

d_call: NA
clone_size: few
v_call: TRBV6-5
j_call: TRBJ1-1
cdr3_aa: CASSGQRGGTEAFF
cdr3_nt: TGTGCCAGCAGTGGGCAAAGGGGTGGAACTGAAGCTTTCTTT

d_call: NA
clone_size: NA
v_call: TRBV7-6
j_call: TRBJ1-5
cdr3_aa: CASSLSMDHPQHF
cdr3_nt: TGTGCCAGCAGCTTATCTATGGATCACCCCCAGCATTTT

d_call: TRBD1
clone_size: few
v_call: TRBV6-5
j_call: TRBJ1-5
cdr3_aa: CASSPDRGNQPQHF
cdr3_nt: TGTGCCAGCAGTCCCGACAGGGGGAATCAGCCCCAGCATTTT

d_call: NA
clone_size: many
v_call: TRBV19
j_call: TRBJ2-1
cdr3_aa: CASSVLGSTYNEQFF
cdr3_nt: TGTGCCAGTAGTGTGTTAGGTTCTACCTACAATGAGCAGTTCTTC

d_call: NA
clone_size: NA
v_call: TRBV7-9
j_call: TRBJ1-2
cdr3_aa: CASSSYPPGDGYTF
cdr3_nt: TGTGCCAGCAGCTCCTACCCCCCTGGGGATGGCTACACCTTC

d_call: NA
clone_size: few
v_call: TRBV5-4
j_call: TRBJ1-2
cdr3_aa: CASSLAYRLRTF
cdr3_nt: TGTGCCAGCAGCTTGGCTTACCGTCTGCGCACCTTC

d_call: TRBD1
clone_size: few
v_call: TRBV15
j_call: TRBJ2-1
cdr3_aa: CATSGRDRPYNEQFF
cdr3_nt: TGTGCCACCAGCGGACGGGACAGGCCATACAATGAGCAGTTCTTC

d_call: TRBD1
clone_size: few
v_call: TRBV10-1
j_call: TRBJ2-2
cdr3_aa: CASSAIGTDTGELFF
cdr3_nt: TGCGCCAGCAGTGCTATCGGGACAGACACCGGGGAGCTGTTTTTT

d_call: NA
clone_size: few
v_call: TRBV6-6
j_call: TRBJ1-5
cdr3_aa: CASSSTVNSQPQHF
cdr3_nt: TGTGCCAGCAGTTCGACAGTTAACAGTCAGCCCCAGCATTTT

d_call: TRBD2
clone_size: NA
v_call: TRBV4-1
j_call: TRBJ2-1
cdr3_aa: CASSQDDGLAGTLTAQFF
cdr3_nt: TGCGCCAGCAGCCAAGATGACGGGCTAGCGGGGACTTTAACGGCGCAGTTCTTC

d_call: NA
clone_size: many
v_call: TRBV12-3/TRBV12-4
j_call: TRBJ1-5
cdr3_aa: CASSFNSNQPQHF
cdr3_nt: TGTGCCAGCAGTTTCAATAGCAATCAGCCCCAGCATTTT

d_call: NA
clone_size: NA
v_call: TRBV4-1
j_call: TRBJ1-3
cdr3_aa: CASSQERVSGNTIYF
cdr3_nt: TGCGCCAGCAGCCAAGAGAGGGTCTCTGGAAACACCATATATTTT

d_call: NA
clone_size: few
v_call: TRBV19
j_call: TRBJ2-3
cdr3_aa: CASRLTRSTDTQYF
cdr3_nt: TGTGCCAGTAGACTGACTAGAAGCACAGATACGCAGTATTTT

d_call: NA
clone_size: few
v_call: TRBV30
j_call: TRBJ2-1
cdr3_aa: CAWSVHQGEQFF
cdr3_nt: TGTGCCTGGAGTGTACATCAGGGCGAGCAGTTCTTC

d_call: TRBD2
clone_size: many
v_call: TRBV6-6
j_call: TRBJ2-7
cdr3_aa: CASSNSGAYEQYF
cdr3_nt: TGTGCCAGCAGCAATAGCGGGGCCTACGAGCAGTACTTC

d_call: NA
clone_size: many
v_call: TRBV20-1
j_call: TRBJ2-7
cdr3_aa: CSARRQQSSYEQYF
cdr3_nt: TGCAGTGCTAGAAGGCAGCAGAGCTCCTACGAGCAGTACTTC

d_call: TRBD2
clone_size: few
v_call: TRBV20-1
j_call: TRBJ2-2
cdr3_aa: CSARRAGANGELFF
cdr3_nt: TGCAGTGCTAGACGAGCGGGAGCTAACGGGGAGCTGTTTTTT

d_call: TRBD1
clone_size: NA
v_call: TRBV20-1
j_call: TRBJ2-5
cdr3_aa: CSARGRGQGEETQYF
cdr3_nt: TGCAGTGCTCGGGGGCGTGGACAGGGGGAAGAGACCCAGTACTTC

d_call: NA
clone_size: many
v_call: TRBV11-2
j_call: TRBJ2-7
cdr3_aa: CASSPQTATLYEQYF
cdr3_nt: TGTGCCAGCAGCCCCCAGACCGCTACTCTCTACGAGCAGTACTTC

d_call: NA
clone_size: few
v_call: TRBV6-1
j_call: TRBJ1-6
cdr3_aa: CASKSLSDYNSPLHF
cdr3_nt: TGTGCCAGCAAAAGCCTATCAGACTATAATTCACCCCTCCACTTT

d_call: TRBD1
clone_size: few
v_call: TRBV7-3
j_call: TRBJ1-1
cdr3_aa: CASSYDRDTEAFF
cdr3_nt: TGTGCCAGCAGCTACGACAGGGACACTGAAGCTTTCTTT

d_call: NA
clone_size: few
v_call: TRBV21-1
j_call: TRBJ2-7
cdr3_aa: CASSTGRDTCEASYEQYF
cdr3_nt: TGTGCCAGCAGCACGGGACGGGACACCTGCGAAGCCTCCTACGAGCAGTACTTC

d_call: TRBD2
clone_size: many
v_call: TRBV3-1
j_call: TRBJ2-7
cdr3_aa: CASSQGKTSVISYEQYF
cdr3_nt: TGTGCCAGCAGCCAAGGGAAAACTAGCGTCATCTCCTACGAGCAGTACTTC

d_call: TRBD1
clone_size: NA
v_call: TRBV11-2
j_call: TRBJ1-2
cdr3_aa: CASRGQGLYGYTF
cdr3_nt: TGTGCCAGCAGGGGACAGGGGTTATATGGCTACACCTTC

d_call: TRBD1
clone_size: NA
v_call: TRBV7-8
j_call: TRBJ2-2
cdr3_aa: CASQGVQGANTGELFF
cdr3_nt: TGTGCCAGTCAGGGGGTACAGGGGGCAAACACCGGGGAGCTGTTTTTT

d_call: NA
clone_size: few
v_call: TRBV7-6
j_call: TRBJ1-1
cdr3_aa: CASSLAGEGAFF
cdr3_nt: TGTGCCAGCAGCTTAGCCGGAGAGGGAGCTTTCTTT

d_call: NA
clone_size: few
v_call: TRBV6-2/TRBV6-3
j_call: TRBJ2-7
cdr3_aa: CASRKWDGSYEQYF
cdr3_nt: TGTGCCAGCAGAAAATGGGACGGCAGTTACGAGCAGTACTTC

d_call: TRBD2
clone_size: NA
v_call: TRBV7-9
j_call: TRBJ2-7
cdr3_aa: CASSSVGLADSYEQYF
cdr3_nt: TGTGCCAGCAGCTCTGTAGGGCTAGCGGACTCCTACGAGCAGTACTTC